Here is one T cell receptor (beta chain) with its context. This clonotype occurred many times. No cognate antigen has been identified for it. It has no much larger one-base neighbor in the sample; base qualities were not kept. The germline V gene specifies LGHNA as CDR1 and YSLEER as CDR2. The CDR3, cysteine through phenylalanine, is 14 amino acids long. The CDR3 DNA has 42 bases and is translated from base 1. The junction carries 10 bases between V and J, which are trimmed by 0 bases and 8 bases respectively. Library preparation used 5' RACE. Sequencing instrument: Illumina HiSeq 2500. A second roughly 6 to 11 cycle PCR used a sample-barcoded 5' primer and a J-beta primer mix. A template-switch 5' adaptor carrying 12 random nucleotides introduced a unique molecular identifier onto each TCR beta cDNA molecule. At least 3 million CDR3-containing paired-end reads were obtained from each sample. The Mint cDNA synthesis kit, primed by a TRBC-specific oligonucleotide, was used to synthesize first-strand cDNA from all RNA. Following uracil-DNA glycosylase treatment, all cDNA underwent a first 18-cycle PCR with the universal primers M1SS and BC2_uni_R. The authors processed their data as follows. For normalization, 1 million high-quality reads were randomly selected from each sample, with every read carrying a distinct molecular identifier. Reads with shared molecular identifiers were discarded instead of being binned into consensus sequences. CDR3 identification, clonotype clustering and error correction used MiTCR with a Q25 quality threshold and the strictest error-elimination algorithm. A nonparametric unseen species model with Euler transformation was used to estimate lower-bound total TCR beta diversity. Using fastp at Q25 and MiXCR, TCRdb reprocessed the public reads and kept productive beta chains. Each entry merges the rows of one CDR3 protein and shows their most common DNA and genes. V and J calls and clone size were set by TCRdb, not the authors. This sample lists about 1 million distinct CDR3 sequences; 25% were detected once. The ten largest clones add up to about 0.69% of the sample.

The approximately 40 donors, aged 6 to 90 years, were systemically healthy Caucasian individuals from Russia. Approximately 9 milliliters of peripheral blood were collected from each donor into EDTA-treated Vacutainer tubes. Ficoll-Paque density-gradient centrifugation was used to isolate PBMCs, with at least 7 million obtained per sample. Trizol reagent was used to extract total RNA from the PBMCs, yielding at least 5.5 micrograms per sample. Naive CD45RAhigh/CD27high T cell percentages were measured by flow cytometry on a PBMC aliquot from every donor. The data were taken from a study of blood T cells in healthy people across ages (dated by TCRdb to between 2014 and 2016). General notes on the study: In model experiments, roughly one uniquely barcoded TCR beta cDNA molecule per two T cells was captured by template switching. Using the same blood draw, the study looked at two additional independent replicas of 1 million unique cDNA reads for two donors, one aged 18 to 30 and the other aged 80 or older. Four age groups were formed from the donors: young (average approximately 17 years), middle-aged (just under 40), aged (about 68) and long-lived (about 80). The study measured age-related changes in TCR beta repertoire diversity using deep sequencing normalized with unique cDNA molecular identifiers.

On the study overall, not on this receptor specifically: Estimates of total diversity based on one million sequenced T cells were considered lower bounds and underestimates. Observed TCR beta diversity per million T cells fell roughly linearly with age, and a significant reduction was already apparent by age around 40. Compared with the aged group, the long-lived group had more naive CD4+ T cells, fewer expanded clones and increased TCR diversity, a pattern suggesting age selection. The CMV infection status of donors was not known, potentially confounding age-related changes in expanded clonotypes. There was a strong correlation between observed TCR beta diversity and the percentage of naive T cells measured by flow cytometry. Bulk unsorted PBMC profiling prevented conclusive comparison of naive and antigen-experienced compartments.

The same specimen was also included in a second study, on T cells of mothers and their children. Drawing on the second study: The donors were nine systemically healthy Caucasian individuals, made up of three mothers and their six children. cDNA synthesis consumed the entire amount of extracted RNA, loaded at 1.5 ug RNA in each 15 ul reaction. Sample barcodes and 2-4 random nucleotides were added via the M1S primer in the second PCR. More than 8 million TCR beta CDR3 reads were obtained from each mother, and about 3 million reads were obtained from each child. Thymic selection shapes the output of TCR recombination in a similar way in related and unrelated pairs, and inherited differences have a minor effect. Normalized repertoire overlap was always slightly but never significantly higher in related than unrelated mother-child pairs. With a sensitivity of about 100 clones per million clonotypes, no persistent microchimeric T cell clones were detected. In the study, deep NGS was used to compare the TCR beta repertoires of mothers and children, and features distinguishing related mother-child pairs from unrelated individuals were sought. Mothers averaged about 40 +/- 4 years of age and children averaged about 10 +/- 4 years. Libraries were sequenced on Illumina HiSeq 2000 with 100+100 nt paired-end reads after adapter ligation with NEBNext reagents. To avoid cross-contamination, the mother libraries and the child libraries were prepared a month apart and sequenced in separate runs. Between roughly 500,000 and 2,300,000 distinct TCR beta clonotypes were identified per donor. Naive TCR beta clonotypes were estimated from low-frequency clonotypes matched to each donor's FACS-determined naive share, without sorting.

Recombination joined TRBV4-3 with TRBJ1-4, with an unclear D gene assignment. The sequenced material came from blood. The clonotype originates from a girl aged 2-10 years in good health. The CDR3 here reads CASSQENRREKLFF. The sequenced DNA: TGCGCCAGCAGCCAAGAGAACCGTCGGGAAAAACTGTTTTTT.